The 27 T cell receptor beta chains presented below share a single source sample, sequenced in a study of identical twins (dated by TCRdb to about 2016). The library was produced with 5' RACE. Sequencing was performed on an Illumina HiSeq 2000. TCRdb trimmed public reads at Q25 via fastp, called clones via MiXCR and kept in-frame beta chains. All rows with the same CDR3 protein become a single entry with the most common DNA and genes. The sample table holds around 480,000 distinct CDR3 sequences, of which roughly an eighth were seen once. The ten most abundant clones make up more than 0.8% of the sample. These same records also appear under a second study, on yellow fever vaccine responses in identical twins.

The sample was CD4+ T cells sorted from blood. These receptors were obtained from a woman aged 18-29 years in good health.

Notes on this clonotype: A much larger clonotype is one base distant, so this may be a read error. The chain couples TRBV29-1 to TRBJ2-4; 10 bases align to TRBD2. The CDR3 contains 12 residues. The germline CDR1 and CDR2 sequences are SQVTM and ANQGSEA. The CDR3 region has the DNA TGCGGCGCGACTAGCGGGTATGGCATTCAGTACTTC. As protein: CGATSGYGIQYF. Full variable domain (rest looked up from reference TRBV29-1 and TRBJ2-4): SAVISQKPSRDICQRGTSLTIQCQVDSQVTMMFWYRQQPGQSLTLIATANQGSEATYESGFVIDKFPISRPNLTFSTLTVSNMSPEDSSIYLCGATSGYGIQYFGAGTRLSVL.

In the case of this clonotype: A much larger clone sits a single nucleotide away, making a read error possible. The chain is built from TRBV7-9 and TRBJ1-4, with D unclear. The V and J ends lost 5 bases and 0 bases respectively, with 10 bases between them. The CDR3 spans 15 residues. Germline V gene lookup returns CDR1 SEHNR and CDR2 FQNEAQ (reference sequence). The CDR3 DNA reads as TGTGCCAGCAGCGTAGACGGTGCAACTAATGAAAAACTGTTTTTT. It encodes CASSVDGATNEKLFF.

The chain uses TRBV28 and TRBJ2-4, with D tentatively TRBD2 (5 bases). The CDR3 is 18 amino acids. Germline values: CDR1 MDHEN, CDR2 SYDVKM. Between the trimmed V and J ends, which lost 4 bases and 1 base, there was a span of 20 bases. CDR3 DNA sequence: TGTGCCAGCAGTTCCCCCCTTAGGGTAGCGCGGGCCAAAAACATTCAGTACTTC. This sequence encodes CASSSPLRVARAKNIQYF.

The sample holds many counts of this clonotype. The V and J genes are TRBV12-3 or TRBV12-4 and TRBJ2-2, with no clear D. CDR3 length equals 13 residues. V lost 1 base, J lost 7 bases, and 7 bases lay in between. The CDR3 DNA sequence: TGTGCCAGCAGTTTAGATTTAATCGGGGAGCTGTTTTTT. Its translation is CASSLDLIGELFF.

The rearrangement joins TRBV28 to TRBJ2-7; either TRBD1 or TRBD2 may fit D (5 bases each). The CDR3 runs 15 residues. Trimming removed 6 bases at V and 2 bases at J, with 17 bases between. Germline assignment: CDR1 MDHEN and CDR2 SYDVKM. This CDR3 is CASRRQTGPAYEQYF. The DNA for the CDR3 is TGTGCCAGCAGACGACAAACGGGACCCGCCTACGAGCAGTACTTC.

This clonotype came up a few times. The chain uses TRBV10-2 and TRBJ2-7; D call uncertain. Germline CDR1 is WSHSY and CDR2 is SAAADI. With 4 bases removed from V and 2 bases from J, the gap between germline ends came to 9 bases. The CDR3 extends over 13 amino acids. The DNA for the CDR3 is TGCGCCAGCAGTGCCACCCTAGCCTACGAGCAGTACTTC. Amino acids: CASSATLAYEQYF.

This clonotype was counted between two and nine times. V usage is TRBV15 and J usage is TRBJ2-1; 10 bases fit TRBD1. CDR1 is LNHNV, CDR2 YYDKDF, per germline (reference sequence). Trimming removed 3 bases from V and 7 bases from J; junction bases left unmatched: 9. This CDR3 has 16 residues. CDR3 amino acids: CATSSPGQGFVNEQFF. The CDR3 nucleotides read TGTGCCACCAGCAGCCCGGGACAGGGGTTCGTTAATGAGCAGTTCTTC.

The genes are TRBV7-9 and TRBJ2-7; no clear D. Germline CDR1 SEHNR, CDR2 FQNEAQ (reference sequence). The CDR3 runs 14 residues. The V gene lost 0 bases and the J gene lost 8 bases, with 14 bases spanning the gap. CDR3 bases: TGTGCCAGCAGCTTAGCGTCGGCCCACGGGCAGCAGTACTTC. Translated, it gives CASSLASAHGQQYF.

The V and J genes are TRBV20-1 and TRBJ1-2; no clear D gene. The CDR3 has 12 amino acids. The V end was cut by 6 bases, the J end by 2 bases, with 10 bases between. The germline V gene has CDR1 DFQATT and CDR2 SNEGSKA (reference sequence). The CDR3 sequence: CSAPGRNYGYTF. Here the CDR3 DNA reads TGCAGTGCCCCGGGCAGGAACTATGGCTACACCTTC.

This clonotype was counted only a few times. The V call is TRBV7-9, the J call TRBJ2-1; the match to TRBD2 covers 11 bases. With 5 bases clipped from V and 5 bases from J, the junction kept 8 bases outside the gene matches. The CDR3 extends over 16 amino acids. Germline CDR1 is SEHNR and CDR2 is FQNEAQ (reference sequence). This CDR3 reads CASSPSLAGVHNEQFF. DNA for the CDR3: TGTGCCAGCAGCCCATCACTAGCGGGAGTTCACAATGAGCAGTTCTTC.

Ten or more counts support this clonotype. This chain joins TRBV20-1 and TRBJ2-1, with D perhaps TRBD2 (6 bases). The CDR3 is 14 amino acids. The ends were cut back, 7 bases at V and 5 bases at J, with 18 bases in the middle. Germline V CDR1 and CDR2: DFQATT, SNEGSKA (reference sequence). Here the CDR3 reads CSGARDWLNNEQFF. As DNA, the CDR3 is TGCAGTGGGGCCCGGGACTGGTTGAACAATGAGCAGTTCTTC.

This clonotype appeared a few times. The rearrangement uses TRBV5-5 and TRBJ2-4, with 10 nucleotides matching TRBD1. V gave up 5 bases and J gave up 8 bases; unmatched junction bases: 7. The CDR3 is made up of 14 amino acids. The germline V gene encodes CDR1 SGHKS and CDR2 YYEKEE (reference sequence). CDR3 region: CASSSGQGEYIQYF. As DNA, the CDR3 is TGTGCCAGCAGTTCCGGACAGGGGGAATACATTCAGTACTTC.

This clonotype was counted only a few times. The gene calls are TRBV2 and TRBJ2-1, with 7 positions matching TRBD2. The germline V gene encodes CDR1 SNHLY and CDR2 FYNNEI. V shed 4 bases, J shed 0 bases, and the junction held 3 bases outside the gene matches. The CDR3 consists of 15 residues. This CDR3 reads CASSVRGTSYNEQFF. The CDR3 region has the DNA TGTGCCAGCAGTGTGCGGGGGACCTCCTACAATGAGCAGTTCTTC.

This clonotype was observed a few times. The chain couples TRBV29-1 to TRBJ2-2; D is unclear. This CDR3 has 13 amino acids. Germline CDR1 and CDR2: SQVTM and ANQGSEA. Trimming shortened V by 4 bases and J by 3 bases, and 9 bases separated the two germline ends. The CDR3 bases are TGCAGCGTTGTCAGGCTCTACACCGGGGAGCTGTTTTTT. Translated: CSVVRLYTGELFF.

This chain links TRBV6-1 with TRBJ2-1, with TRBD2 matching 11 bases. The CDR3 covers 14 residues. V lost 8 bases, J lost 7 bases, and 7 bases stayed unmatched. In germline, CDR1 is MNHNS, CDR2 SASEGT. As DNA, the CDR3 is TGTGCCAGCGGTAGCGGGAGGGCCCGGAATGAGCAGTTCTTC. The encoded protein is CASGSGRARNEQFF.

The sample holds a few counts of this clonotype. CDR3 sequence (DNA): TGTGCCAGCAGCTTAAGAGGGGAGGATGAAAAACTGTTTTTT. It encodes CASSLRGEDEKLFF. The gene calls are TRBV7-9 and TRBJ1-4, with D maybe TRBD1 (5 bases). V dropped 2 bases and J dropped 6 bases, with 10 bases sitting between them. The germline gives CDR1 SEHNR, CDR2 FQNEAQ (reference sequence). This CDR3 has 14 amino acids.

This chain links TRBV30 with TRBJ2-7; 10 positions match TRBD1. V gave up 2 bases and J gave up 2 bases; unmatched junction bases: 3. Germline assignment: CDR1 GTSNPN and CDR2 SVGIG (reference sequence). CDR3 length equals 14 residues. The CDR3 region is CAWSIGTGAYEQYF. The CDR3 nucleotides are TGTGCCTGGAGTATAGGGACAGGGGCCTACGAGCAGTACTTC.

This clonotype turned up a few times. This sequence joins TRBV7-2 and TRBJ2-1; 11 bases align to TRBD1. CDR1 is SGHTA and CDR2 is FQGNSA in the germline V gene. The CDR3 sequence is 16 residues long. V lost 0 bases and J lost 6; bases outside the gene matches: 4. CDR3 amino acids: CASSLAGTGGINEQFF. The CDR3 bases are TGTGCCAGCAGCTTAGCCGGGACAGGGGGGATCAATGAGCAGTTCTTC.

The CDR3, as DNA: TGTGCCAGCACACCAAGACAGGGGTACTATGGCTACACCTTC. Its translation is CASTPRQGYYGYTF. The V gene is TRBV28, the J gene TRBJ1-2; 8 positions agree with TRBD1. Germline V gene data show CDR1 as MDHEN and CDR2 as SYDVKM. This CDR3 is 14 amino acids long. The J segment lost 3 bases and the V segment lost 7 bases, leaving 7 bases of the junction unmatched.

The chain employs TRBV12-3 or TRBV12-4 and TRBJ2-1; 14 positions agree with TRBD2. CDR3 size: 17 residues. V trimming: 5 bases; J trimming: 6 bases; junction bases outside the gene matches: 9. The CDR3 region has the DNA TGTGCCAGCAGTCTTTGGACTAGCGGGAGGAAAGGCAATGAGCAGTTCTTC. It is translated as CASSLWTSGRKGNEQFF.

There are a few counts of this clonotype. CDR3 amino acids: CASSQRLAGESYEQYF. The CDR3 bases are TGTGCCAGCAGCCAACGACTAGCGGGGGAGTCCTACGAGCAGTACTTC. V gene TRBV2 combines with J gene TRBJ2-7; 12 nucleotides line up with TRBD2. This CDR3 has 16 residues. CDR1 and CDR2 from the germline V gene are SNHLY and FYNNEI. Unmatched junction bases numbered 7, after V lost 6 bases and J lost 1 base.

This chain uses TRBV20-1 with TRBJ2-7, with 10 bases identical to TRBD1. The CDR3 spans 15 residues. V trimming: 0 bases; J trimming: 3 bases; junction bases outside the gene matches: 5. Per germline, CDR1 DFQATT and CDR2 SNEGSKA (reference sequence). CDR3 amino acids: CSARDHWTGGYEQYF. The CDR3 bases are TGCAGTGCTAGAGATCATTGGACAGGGGGCTACGAGCAGTACTTC.

This clonotype appeared a few times. V gene TRBV7-9 combines with J gene TRBJ1-4, with D maybe TRBD1 (5 bases). V was shortened by 1 base and J by 8 bases, with 11 bases between the two germline ends. The CDR3 sequence is 14 residues long. Germline V CDR1 and CDR2: SEHNR, FQNEAQ (reference sequence). CDR3 amino acids: CASSLDLGTEKLFF. CDR3 bases: TGTGCCAGCAGCTTAGACCTGGGGACCGAAAAACTGTTTTTT.

This clonotype turned up a few times. The chain uses TRBV6-1 and TRBJ1-6; D possibly corresponds to TRBD1 (5 bases). The CDR3 covers 15 residues. V was clipped by 4 bases and J by 6 bases, with 13 bases between them. The germline CDR1 and CDR2 sequences are MNHNS and SASEGT. CDR3 region: CASSVGGEGNSPLHF. As DNA, the CDR3 is TGTGCCAGCAGTGTGGGAGGGGAGGGTAATTCACCCCTCCACTTT.

The chain couples TRBV3-1 to TRBJ1-5, with D possibly matching TRBD1 (5 bases). V lost 1 base to trimming and J lost 6 bases, with 10 bases between them. Germline V gives CDR1 LGHDT, CDR2 YNNKEL (reference sequence). The CDR3 length is 14 residues. The CDR3 DNA reads TGTGCCAGCAGCCAAGCGGGCAGGGCTCAGCCCCAGCATTTT. Amino acids: CASSQAGRAQPQHF.

This clonotype was seen only a few times. This sequence joins TRBV28 and TRBJ2-1; 10 bases fit TRBD1. The CDR3 contains 16 residues. Germline trimming cut 5 bases from V and 6 bases from J; bases unmatched to any gene: 10. The germline V gene encodes CDR1 MDHEN and CDR2 SYDVKM. The CDR3 DNA reads as TGTGCCAGCAGTAGGGGGGACAGGGGTCTGGGCAATGAGCAGTTCTTC. Translating it yields CASSRGDRGLGNEQFF.

This clonotype was recorded at least ten times. This chain links TRBV5-1 with TRBJ2-1; tentative D call: TRBD2 (6 bases). V shed 0 bases and J shed 5 bases, with 12 bases lying between them. The CDR3 has 15 amino acids. Germline lookup yields CDR1 SGHRS and CDR2 YFSETQ. The CDR3 bases are TGCGCCAGCAGCTTGGAGTCGGGGGATCACAATGAGCAGTTCTTC. Protein product: CASSLESGDHNEQFF.